The present T cell receptor beta chain was sequenced within a study of neurological immune-mediated disorders. 5'RACE employing 10-nucleotide random UMIs yielded the cDNA. TCRdb called the 5' RACE reads again in MiXCR, with one record for every CDR3 protein. Of about 60,000 distinct CDR3 sequences in the sample, roughly 9.7% were seen once. V gave up 5 bases and J gave up 13 bases; unmatched junction bases: 13. CDR1 and CDR2 (germline): WSHSY, SAAADI. The CDR3 spans 14 residues. Study observations and caveats: No sharing of CDR3 amino acid sequences was observed among expanded clones across subjects, suggesting private repertoires in all groups. Whereas HTLV-1-associated myelopathy showed the most TCR clonal expansion, multiple sclerosis showed the least, with levels below those of healthy controls.

The sample holds many counts of this clonotype. Its matching antigen is unknown. Time point denoted: longitudinal time-point 2. Preparation of the unsorted libraries drew on 2 million PBMCs stored at -80 C. Sequenced input: PBMCs. This sequence was found in a man aged 25-45 years in good health. The chain has TRBV10-2 and TRBJ2-1; TRBD2 aligns across 8 bases. The DNA for the CDR3 is TGCGCCAGCAGTCAAGCGGCGGGAGGCCCGGCTCAGTTCTTC. Protein product: CASSQAAGGPAQFF.